This T cell receptor beta chain is drawn from a study of T cell changes during pregnancy in multiple sclerosis. Sequencing was performed with immunoSEQ multiplex PCR; in TCRdb, only in-frame clones are kept and a portion is missing. The sample holds about 52,000 clones, about 92% seen once. CDR1 and CDR2 from the germline V gene are SNHLY and FYNNEI. The CDR3 totals 14 residues. The ends lost 6 bases at V and 9 bases at J; junction bases unmatched: 8. The rearrangement links TRBV2 to TRBJ1-2; 12 bases fit TRBD1. This TCR came from a female donor with multiple sclerosis, enrolled in a pregnancy study. This sample comprised CD4+ T cells from peripheral blood mononuclear cells, obtained before pregnancy. The CDR3 bases are TGTGCCAGCAGGGGGACAGGGGGCGAAAGGAGCTACACCTTC. This codes for CASRGTGGERSYTF.